This TCR beta chain appears in the sequencing data of a study of breast tumors, draining lymph nodes, adjacent tissues. Study-level findings and limits: Compared with basal-like, luminal-like tumors shared significantly more repertoire with nontumor tissue. Tumor T cell lymph node origin was a supported hypothesis, not proven. Tumors had less TCR diversity than lymph nodes, more than nontumor tissue.

At least ten counts were recorded for this clonotype. Its antigen is undetermined. Each CDR3 protein gets one entry after TCRdb re-called the multiplex PCR reads with MiXCR. The sample carries 130,000 or so distinct CDR3 sequences, about 33% recorded once. The V gene end was trimmed by 4 bases and the J gene end by 8 bases; junction bases not matched to a gene: 10. This CDR3 contains 14 residues. The germline V gene encodes CDR1 SGHRS and CDR2 YFSETQ. Samples came from axillary lymph nodes draining the breast cancer. The sequenced sample was axillary lymph node tissue. The clonotype originates from a female donor with breast cancer. Some clones in this sample may be carry-over from other donors' samples. V usage is TRBV5-1 and J usage is TRBJ1-2; 8 bases line up with TRBD1. The CDR3 reads CASSPDRDDGGYTF. The CDR3 nucleotides are TGCGCCAGCAGCCCGGACAGGGACGATGGCGGCTACACCTTC. Full variable domain (outside the CDR3, taken from reference TRBV5-1 and TRBJ1-2): KAGVTQTPRYLIKTRGQQVTLSCSPISGHRSVSWYQQTPGQGLQFLFEYFSETQRNKGNFPGRFSGRQFSNSRSEMNVSTLELGDSALYLCASSPDRDDGGYTFGSGTRLTVV.